Given below is one TCR beta chain in context. Its antigen is unidentified. The data stem from a study of T cell responses to AZD1222 COVID-19 vaccine. Turning to the study itself: Second-dose recipients at about 4 or about 12 weeks were treated as one pooled group.

The assay was immunoSEQ multiplex PCR, and TCRdb's table has in-frame clones only and misses some. The data contain about 120,000 clones, 87% of them singletons. Looked up from germline, CDR1 is SGHNT and CDR2 is YYREEE (reference sequence). The CDR3 is 14 residues long. The V end was cut by 1 base, the J end by 5 bases, with 12 bases between. Whole-study results and caveats: Just six people given AZD1222 tested seropositive at baseline.

The source of this sequence is an adult in good health. Material: peripheral blood, obtained on day 0 of AZD1222 vaccination. The chain uses TRBV5-4 and TRBJ2-5; D possibly uses TRBD1 or TRBD2 (6 bases each). In DNA, the CDR3 is TGTGCCAGCAGCTTGAGTAAAGGGGGGGAGACCCAGTACTTC. It specifies CASSLSKGGETQYF.